This T cell receptor (beta chain) was retrieved from a study of circulating and synovial CD4+ cells in juvenile arthritis. Whole-study results and caveats: The pathogenic-like versus bulk T cell difference escaped Vbeta family analysis. T cell genome counts differed by at least an order of magnitude between CPL and CD4 samples.

This CDR3 is built from 14 residues. Germline V gene data show CDR1 as LGHNA and CDR2 as YNFKEQ. V lost 0 bases to trimming and J lost 7 bases; unmatched junction nucleotides: 2. Produced via immunoSEQ multiplex PCR; TCRdb's table is partial and in-frame only. The table records 32,000 or so clones, about 95% of them present only once. For this clone: Its target is not known.

Specimen: CD4+ T cells from blood. The rearrangement joins TRBV4-2 to TRBJ2-5; TRBD2 aligns across 10 bases. The sequence was obtained from a human donor with juvenile idiopathic arthritis. The CDR3 DNA reads TGTGCCAGCAGCCAAGATTGGACTAGCGGGACCCAGTACTTC. Its protein product is CASSQDWTSGTQYF.